This T cell receptor beta chain was retrieved from a study of CD8+ T cells in alopecia areata. General study findings and limits: Tofacitinib significantly decreased scalp clonality and expanded CD8+ clones among top 100.

Treatment indicated: oral pan-JAK inhibitor, 5-10 mg twice daily. Notes on this clone: Its antigen is not known.

RNA, once extracted, was reverse transcribed into cDNA for use as the sequencing template. Libraries were prepared by immunoSEQ multiplex PCR; TCRdb keeps only in-frame clonotypes and omits some of them. The repertoire consists of 60,000 to 90,000 clones, with approximately 64% occurring once and the leading ten covering about a quarter. Germline values: CDR1 LGHNA, CDR2 YSLEER. J was trimmed by 0 bases and V by 0 bases; bases with no gene match: 5. CDR3 length: 16 amino acids. The rearrangement joins TRBV4-3 to TRBJ2-7; 7 positions agree with TRBD2. The sequencing here drew on CD8+ T cells sorted from blood, taken at week 24, from a patient treated with tofacitinib. The TCR sequence derives from a human donor with alopecia areata. The CDR3 is CASSQDLGGSSYEQYF. The CDR3, as DNA: TGCGCCAGCAGCCAAGATCTGGGGGGGAGCTCCTACGAGCAGTACTTC.